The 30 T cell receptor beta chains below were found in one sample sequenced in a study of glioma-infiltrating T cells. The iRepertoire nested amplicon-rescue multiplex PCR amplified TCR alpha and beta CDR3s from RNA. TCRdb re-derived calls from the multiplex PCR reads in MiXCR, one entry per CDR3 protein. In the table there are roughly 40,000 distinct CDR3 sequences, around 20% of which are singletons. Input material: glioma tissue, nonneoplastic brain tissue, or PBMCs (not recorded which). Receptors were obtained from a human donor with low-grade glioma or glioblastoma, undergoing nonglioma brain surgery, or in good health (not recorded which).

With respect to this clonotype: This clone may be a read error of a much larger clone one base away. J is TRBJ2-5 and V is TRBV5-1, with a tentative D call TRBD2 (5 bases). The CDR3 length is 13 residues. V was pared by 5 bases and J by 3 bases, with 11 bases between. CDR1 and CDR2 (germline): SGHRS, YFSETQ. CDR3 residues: CASSVGEKETQYF. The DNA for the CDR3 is TGCGCCAGCAGTGTCGGGGAAAAAGAGACCCAGTACTTC.

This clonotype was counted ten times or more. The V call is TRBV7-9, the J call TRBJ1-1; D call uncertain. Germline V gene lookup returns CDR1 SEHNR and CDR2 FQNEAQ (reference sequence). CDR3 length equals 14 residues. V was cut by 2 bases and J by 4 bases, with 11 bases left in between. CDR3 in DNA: TGTGCCAGCAGCTTACATGAGGCCGGCACTGAAGCTTTCTTT. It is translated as CASSLHEAGTEAFF.

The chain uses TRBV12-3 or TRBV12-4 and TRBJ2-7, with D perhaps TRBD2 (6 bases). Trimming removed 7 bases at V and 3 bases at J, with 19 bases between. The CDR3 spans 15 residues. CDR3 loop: CASTPWSGPDYEQYF. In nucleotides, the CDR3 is TGTGCCAGCACACCTTGGAGCGGGCCCGACTACGAGCAGTACTTC.

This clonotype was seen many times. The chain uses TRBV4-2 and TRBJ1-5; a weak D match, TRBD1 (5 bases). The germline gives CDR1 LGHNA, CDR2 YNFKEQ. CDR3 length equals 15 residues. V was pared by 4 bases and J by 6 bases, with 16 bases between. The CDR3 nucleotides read TGTGCCAGCAGCCTCGATGCGGGGGAGGGTCAGCCCCAGCATTTT. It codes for CASSLDAGEGQPQHF.

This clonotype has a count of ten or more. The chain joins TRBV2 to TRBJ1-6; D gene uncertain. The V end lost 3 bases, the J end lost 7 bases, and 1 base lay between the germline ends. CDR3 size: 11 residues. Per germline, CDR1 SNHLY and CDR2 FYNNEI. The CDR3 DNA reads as TGTGCCAGCAGTGAGAATTCACCCCTCCACTTT. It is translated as CASSENSPLHF.

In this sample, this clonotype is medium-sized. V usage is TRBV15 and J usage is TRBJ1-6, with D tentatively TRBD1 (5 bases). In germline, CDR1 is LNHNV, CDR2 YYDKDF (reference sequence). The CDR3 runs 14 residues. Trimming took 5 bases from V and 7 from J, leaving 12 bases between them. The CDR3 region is CATSPGRTNSPLHF. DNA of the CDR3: TGTGCCACCAGCCCCGGACGGACAAATTCACCCCTCCACTTT.

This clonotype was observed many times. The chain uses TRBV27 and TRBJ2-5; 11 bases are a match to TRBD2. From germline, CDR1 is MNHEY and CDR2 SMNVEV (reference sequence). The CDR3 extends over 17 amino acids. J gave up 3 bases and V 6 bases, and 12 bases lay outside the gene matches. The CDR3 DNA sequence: TGTGCCAGCAGATCGAGCTCTAGCGGGGGGCAAGAAGAGACCCAGTACTTC. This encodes CASRSSSSGGQEETQYF.

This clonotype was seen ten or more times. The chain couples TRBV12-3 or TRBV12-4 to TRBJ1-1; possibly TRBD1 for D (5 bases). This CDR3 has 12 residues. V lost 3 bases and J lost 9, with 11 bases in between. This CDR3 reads CASSFAQAQAFF. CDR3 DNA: TGTGCCAGCAGTTTTGCACAGGCCCAAGCTTTCTTT.

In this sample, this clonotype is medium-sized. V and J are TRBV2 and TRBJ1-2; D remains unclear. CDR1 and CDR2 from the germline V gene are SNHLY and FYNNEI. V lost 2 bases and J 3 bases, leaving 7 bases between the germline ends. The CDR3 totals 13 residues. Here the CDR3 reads CASSESSYYGYTF. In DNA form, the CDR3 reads TGTGCCAGCAGTGAATCCTCGTACTATGGCTACACCTTC.

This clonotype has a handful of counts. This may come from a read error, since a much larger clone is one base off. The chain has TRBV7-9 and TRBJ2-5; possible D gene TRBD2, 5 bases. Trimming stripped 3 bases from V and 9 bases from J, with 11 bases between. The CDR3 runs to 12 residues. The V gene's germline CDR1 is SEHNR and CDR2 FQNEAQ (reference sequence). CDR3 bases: TGTGCCAGCAGCTTCTATACGGAGGCCCAGTACTTC. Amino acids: CASSFYTEAQYF.

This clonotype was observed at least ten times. The CDR3 nucleotides read TGTGCCAGCAGATCATCAGGAGAGCAGTTCTTC. Protein: CASRSSGEQFF. The rearrangement uses TRBV7-9 and TRBJ2-1; unclear D gene. CDR1 is SEHNR, CDR2 FQNEAQ, per germline (reference sequence). The CDR3 has 11 amino acids. Trimming removed 6 bases at V and 10 bases at J, with 10 bases between.

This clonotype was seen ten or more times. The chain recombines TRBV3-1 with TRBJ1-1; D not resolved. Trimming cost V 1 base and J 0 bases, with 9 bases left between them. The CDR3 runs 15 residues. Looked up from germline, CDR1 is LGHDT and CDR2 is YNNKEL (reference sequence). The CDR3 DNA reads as TGTGCCAGCAGCCAAGGAATCGCTCTGAACACTGAAGCTTTCTTT. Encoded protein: CASSQGIALNTEAFF.

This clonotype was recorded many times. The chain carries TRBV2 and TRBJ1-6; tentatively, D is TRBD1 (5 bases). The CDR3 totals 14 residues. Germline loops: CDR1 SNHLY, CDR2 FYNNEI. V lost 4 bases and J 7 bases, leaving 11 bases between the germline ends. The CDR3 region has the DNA TGTGCCAGCAGTGGGCAGGGTGGAAATTCACCCCTCCACTTT. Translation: CASSGQGGNSPLHF.

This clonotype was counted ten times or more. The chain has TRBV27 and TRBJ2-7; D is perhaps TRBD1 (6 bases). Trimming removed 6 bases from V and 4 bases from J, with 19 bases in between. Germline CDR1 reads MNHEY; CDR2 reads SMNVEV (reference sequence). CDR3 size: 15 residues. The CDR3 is CASSSITGLSYEQYF. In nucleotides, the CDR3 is TGTGCCAGCAGCTCCATTACAGGGTTAAGTTACGAGCAGTACTTC.

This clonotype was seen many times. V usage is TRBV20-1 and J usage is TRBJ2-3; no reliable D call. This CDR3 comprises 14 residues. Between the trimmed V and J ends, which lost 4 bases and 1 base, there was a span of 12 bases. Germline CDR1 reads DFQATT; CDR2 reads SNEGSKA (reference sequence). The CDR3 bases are TGCAGTGCTATAGAGACACGGGGCACAGATACGCAGTATTTT. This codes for CSAIETRGTDTQYF.

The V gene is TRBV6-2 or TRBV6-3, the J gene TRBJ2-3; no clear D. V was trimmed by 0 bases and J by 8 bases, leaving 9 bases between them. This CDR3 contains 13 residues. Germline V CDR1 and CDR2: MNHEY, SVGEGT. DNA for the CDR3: TGTGCCAGCAGTTACTCAACTCGAGGTACGCAGTATTTT. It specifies CASSYSTRGTQYF.

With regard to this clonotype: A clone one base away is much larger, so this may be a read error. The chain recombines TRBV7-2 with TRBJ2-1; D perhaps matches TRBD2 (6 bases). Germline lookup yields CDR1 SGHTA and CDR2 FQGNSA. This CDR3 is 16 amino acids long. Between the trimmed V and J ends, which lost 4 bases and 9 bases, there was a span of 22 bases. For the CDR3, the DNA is TGTGCCAGCAGCTCCGAGGAGCCGGGACTTAAGGTTGAGCAGTTCTTC. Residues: CASSSEEPGLKVEQFF.

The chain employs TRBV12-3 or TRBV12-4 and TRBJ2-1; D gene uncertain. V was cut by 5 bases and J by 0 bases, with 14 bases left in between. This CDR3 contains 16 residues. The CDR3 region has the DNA TGTGCCAGCAGTCCCGACTCACAGAGCTCCTACAATGAGCAGTTCTTC. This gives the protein CASSPDSQSSYNEQFF.

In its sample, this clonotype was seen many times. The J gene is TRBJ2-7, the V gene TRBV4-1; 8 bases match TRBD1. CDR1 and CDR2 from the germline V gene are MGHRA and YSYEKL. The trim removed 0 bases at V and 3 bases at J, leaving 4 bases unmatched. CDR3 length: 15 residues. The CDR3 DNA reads TGCGCCAGCAGCCAAGACACAACAGGGGGCTACGAGCAGTACTTC. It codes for CASSQDTTGGYEQYF.

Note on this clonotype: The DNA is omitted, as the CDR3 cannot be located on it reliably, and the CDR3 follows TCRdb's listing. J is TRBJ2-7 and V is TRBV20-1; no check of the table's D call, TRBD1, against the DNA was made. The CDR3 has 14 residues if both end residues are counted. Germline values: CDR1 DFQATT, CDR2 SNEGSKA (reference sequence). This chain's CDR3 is CSARKVGAGTEQYF.

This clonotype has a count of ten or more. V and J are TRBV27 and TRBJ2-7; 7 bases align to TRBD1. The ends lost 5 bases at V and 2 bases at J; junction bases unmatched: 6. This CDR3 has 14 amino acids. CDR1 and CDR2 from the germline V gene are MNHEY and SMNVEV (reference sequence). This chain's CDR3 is CASSSRDSPYEQYF. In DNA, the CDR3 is TGTGCCAGCAGTAGCCGGGACAGCCCCTACGAGCAGTACTTC.

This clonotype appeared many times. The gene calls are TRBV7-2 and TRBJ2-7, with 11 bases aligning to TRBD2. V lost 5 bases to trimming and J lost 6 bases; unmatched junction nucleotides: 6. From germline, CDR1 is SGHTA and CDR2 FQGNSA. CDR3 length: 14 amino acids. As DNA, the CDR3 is TGTGCCAGCAGCCCACTAGCGGGAGCAGTCGAGCAGTACTTC. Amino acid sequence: CASSPLAGAVEQYF.

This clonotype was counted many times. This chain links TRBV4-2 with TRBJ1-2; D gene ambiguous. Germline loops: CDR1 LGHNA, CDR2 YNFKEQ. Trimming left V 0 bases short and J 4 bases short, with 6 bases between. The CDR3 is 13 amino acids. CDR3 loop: CASSQDGFYGYTF. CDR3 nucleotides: TGTGCCAGCAGCCAAGACGGCTTCTATGGCTACACCTTC.

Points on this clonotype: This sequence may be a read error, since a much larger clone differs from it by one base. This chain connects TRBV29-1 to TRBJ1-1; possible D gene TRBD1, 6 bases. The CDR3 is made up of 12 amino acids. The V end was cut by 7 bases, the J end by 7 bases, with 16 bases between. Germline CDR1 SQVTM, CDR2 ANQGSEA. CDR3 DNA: TGCAGCGCCCAAGGGGGGCCTTTTGAAGCTTTCTTT. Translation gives CSAQGGPFEAFF.

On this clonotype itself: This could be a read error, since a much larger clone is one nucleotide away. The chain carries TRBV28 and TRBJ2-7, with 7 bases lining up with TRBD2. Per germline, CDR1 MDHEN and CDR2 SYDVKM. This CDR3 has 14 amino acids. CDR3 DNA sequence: TGTGACAGCAGTCCGTCACTAGCGAAAAGAGAGCAGTACTTC. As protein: CDSSPSLAKREQYF.

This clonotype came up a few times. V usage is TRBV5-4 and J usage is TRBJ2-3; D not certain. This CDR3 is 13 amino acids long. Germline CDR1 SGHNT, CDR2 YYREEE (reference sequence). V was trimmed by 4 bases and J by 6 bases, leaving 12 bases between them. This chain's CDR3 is CASSGPREDTQYF. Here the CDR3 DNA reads TGTGCCAGCAGCGGACCTCGTGAGGATACGCAGTATTTT.

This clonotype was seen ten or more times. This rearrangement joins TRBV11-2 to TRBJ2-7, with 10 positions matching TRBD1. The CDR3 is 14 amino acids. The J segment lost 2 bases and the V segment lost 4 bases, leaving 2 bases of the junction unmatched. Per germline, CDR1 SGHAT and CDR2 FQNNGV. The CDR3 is CASSSGTGAYEQYF. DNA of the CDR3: TGTGCCAGCAGCTCTGGGACAGGGGCCTACGAGCAGTACTTC. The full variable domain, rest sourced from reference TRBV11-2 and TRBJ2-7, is EAGVAQSPRYKIIEKRQSVAFWCNPISGHATLYWYQQILGQGPKLLIQFQNNGVVDDSQLPKDRFSAERLKGVDSTLKIQPAKLEDSAVYLCASSSGTGAYEQYFGPGTRLTVT.

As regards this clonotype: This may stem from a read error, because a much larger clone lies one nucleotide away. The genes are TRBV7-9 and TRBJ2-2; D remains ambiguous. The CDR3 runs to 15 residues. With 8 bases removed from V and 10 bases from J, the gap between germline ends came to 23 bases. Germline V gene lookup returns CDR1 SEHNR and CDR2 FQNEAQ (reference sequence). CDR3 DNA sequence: TGTGCCAGCGAGGCCTTAGAGAAAGGGCCCGAGGAGCTGTTTTTT. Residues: CASEALEKGPEELFF. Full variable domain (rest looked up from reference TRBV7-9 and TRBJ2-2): DTGVSQNPRHKITKRGQNVTFRCDPISEHNRLYWYRQTLGQGPEFLTYFQNEAQLEKSRLLSDRFSAERPKGSFSTLEIQRTEQGDSAMYLCASEALEKGPEELFFGEGSRLTVL.

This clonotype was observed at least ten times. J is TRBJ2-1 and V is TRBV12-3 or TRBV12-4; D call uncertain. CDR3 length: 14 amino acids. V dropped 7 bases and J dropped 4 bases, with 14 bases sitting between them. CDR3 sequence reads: CASIPPAGYNEQFF. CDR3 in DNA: TGTGCCAGCATCCCGCCAGCCGGTTACAATGAGCAGTTCTTC.

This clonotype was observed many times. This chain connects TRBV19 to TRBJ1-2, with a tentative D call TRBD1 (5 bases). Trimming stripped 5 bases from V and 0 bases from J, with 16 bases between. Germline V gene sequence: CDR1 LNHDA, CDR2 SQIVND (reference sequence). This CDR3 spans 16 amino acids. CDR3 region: CASSSTVQAANYGYTF. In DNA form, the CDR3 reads TGTGCCAGTAGTTCGACGGTACAGGCGGCTAACTATGGCTACACCTTC.